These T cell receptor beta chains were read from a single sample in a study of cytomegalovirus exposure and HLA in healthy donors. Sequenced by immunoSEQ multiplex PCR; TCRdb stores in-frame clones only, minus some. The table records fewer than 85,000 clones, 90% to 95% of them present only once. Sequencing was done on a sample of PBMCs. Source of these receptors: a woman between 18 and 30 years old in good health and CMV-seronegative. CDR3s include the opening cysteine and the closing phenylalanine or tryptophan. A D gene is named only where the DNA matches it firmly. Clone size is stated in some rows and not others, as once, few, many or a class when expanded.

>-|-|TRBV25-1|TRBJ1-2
CASSEFAGVDYGYTF
TGTGCCAGCAGTGAATTTGCGGGCGTTGACTATGGCTACACCTTC
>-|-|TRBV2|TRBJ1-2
CARGGRYGYTF
TGTGCCAGGGGTGGGCGCTATGGCTACACCTTC
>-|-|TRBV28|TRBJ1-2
CASSPQGAARYTF
TGTGCCAGCAGTCCCCAAGGGGCCGCGCGCTACACCTTC
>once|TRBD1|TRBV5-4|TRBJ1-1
CASSPDRVKAFF
TGTGCCAGCAGCCCGGACAGGGTTAAAGCTTTCTTT
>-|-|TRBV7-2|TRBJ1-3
CASSLAADSISGNTIYF
TGTGCCAGCAGCTTAGCGGCAGACTCCATCTCTGGAAACACCATATATTTT
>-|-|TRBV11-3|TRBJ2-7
CASSPGGALGYEQYF
TGTGCCAGCAGCCCTGGGGGGGCTCTTGGTTACGAGCAGTACTTC
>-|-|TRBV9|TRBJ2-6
CASSVDFRVAGANVLTF
TGTGCCAGCAGCGTAGATTTTCGGGTAGCAGGGGCCAACGTCCTGACTTTC
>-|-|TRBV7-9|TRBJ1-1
CASPPHRDQKMNTEAFF
TGTGCCAGCCCCCCGCACAGGGATCAGAAAATGAACACTGAAGCTTTCTTT
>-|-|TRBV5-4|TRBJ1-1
CASSPTGTPYTEAFF
TGTGCCAGCAGCCCGACCGGGACACCTTACACTGAAGCTTTCTTT
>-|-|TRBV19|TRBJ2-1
CASSIALGTGWGNEQFF
TGTGCCAGTAGTATAGCTCTAGGAACGGGATGGGGCAATGAGCAGTTCTTC
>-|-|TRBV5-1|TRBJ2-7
CASSLVLCGGGYEQYF
TGCGCCAGCAGCTTGGTTCTTTGCGGCGGAGGCTACGAGCAGTACTTC
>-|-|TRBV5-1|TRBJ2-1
CASSLGQGGGNEQFF
TGCGCCAGCAGCTTGGGCCAGGGGGGAGGTAATGAGCAGTTCTTC
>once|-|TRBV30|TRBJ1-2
CAWKLQGWRGYTF
TGTGCCTGGAAACTACAGGGCTGGAGGGGCTACACCTTC
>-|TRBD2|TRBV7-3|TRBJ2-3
CASSLGLAGGNTQYF
TGTGCCAGCAGCTTAGGACTAGCGGGGGGTAATACGCAGTATTTT
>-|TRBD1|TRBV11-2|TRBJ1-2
CASSSTGGVNYGYTF
TGTGCCAGCAGCTCGACAGGGGGAGTTAACTATGGCTACACCTTC
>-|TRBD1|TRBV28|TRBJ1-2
CASSGRQGGGYTF
TGTGCCAGCAGTGGGAGACAGGGGGGAGGCTACACCTTC
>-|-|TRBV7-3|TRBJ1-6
CASSLNPQNNSPLHF
TGTGCCAGCAGCTTAAATCCCCAGAACAATTCACCCCTCCACTTT
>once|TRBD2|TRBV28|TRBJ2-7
CASSWGGSDEQYF
TGTGCCAGCAGTTGGGGGGGGTCTGACGAGCAGTACTTC
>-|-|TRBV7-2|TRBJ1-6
CATSTPGRTNSPLHF
TGTGCCACCTCTACCCCTGGACGGACTAACTCACCCCTCCACTTT
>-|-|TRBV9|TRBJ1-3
CASSVGGGTGQSSGNTIYF
TGTGCCAGCAGCGTAGGAGGAGGGACCGGTCAAAGCTCTGGAAACACCATATATTTT
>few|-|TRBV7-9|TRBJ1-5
CASSKEIGPQHF
TGTGCCAGCAGCAAAGAGATCGGGCCCCAGCATTTT
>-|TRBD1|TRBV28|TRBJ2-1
CASSRDRGLNEQFF
TGTGCCAGCAGCCGTGACAGGGGGCTAAATGAGCAGTTCTTC
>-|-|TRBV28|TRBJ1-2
CASFDGTFNYGYTF
TGTGCCAGCTTCGATGGCACATTTAACTATGGCTACACCTTC
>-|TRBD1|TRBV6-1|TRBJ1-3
CASSEAFGTGGNTIYF
TGTGCCAGCAGTGAAGCTTTCGGGACAGGGGGAAACACCATATATTTT
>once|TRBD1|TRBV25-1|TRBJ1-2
CASSEESRGNYGYTF
TGTGCCAGCAGTGAAGAGTCCAGGGGGAACTATGGCTACACCTTC
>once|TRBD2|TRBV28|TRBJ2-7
CASSLSGLGVEQYF
TGTGCCAGCAGTCTCTCGGGACTAGGGGTCGAGCAGTACTTC
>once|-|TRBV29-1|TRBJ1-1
CSVEGEFMGTSTEAFF
TGCAGCGTTGAAGGAGAATTTATGGGTACTAGCACTGAAGCTTTCTTT
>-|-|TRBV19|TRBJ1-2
CASSMRQGANYGYTF
TGTGCCAGTAGTATGCGGCAGGGCGCTAACTATGGCTACACCTTC
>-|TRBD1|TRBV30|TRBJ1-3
CAWSAPIWGQGENTIYF
TGTGCCTGGAGTGCCCCAATCTGGGGACAGGGAGAAAACACCATATATTTT
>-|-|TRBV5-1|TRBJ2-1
CASREGQKSNEQFF
TGCGCCAGCAGGGAAGGACAGAAAAGCAATGAGCAGTTCTTC
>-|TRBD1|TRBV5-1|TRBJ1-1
CASSSRGLGTEAFF
TGCGCCAGCAGCTCCAGGGGGTTGGGCACTGAAGCTTTCTTT
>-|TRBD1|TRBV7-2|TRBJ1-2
CASRRDRRVWGYTF
TGTGCCAGCAGACGGGACAGGAGGGTATGGGGCTACACCTTC
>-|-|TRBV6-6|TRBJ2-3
CASSYRTDTQYF
TGTGCCAGCAGTTACCGGACTGATACGCAGTATTTT
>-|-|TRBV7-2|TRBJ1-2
CASSYDNRHRNYGYTF
TGTGCCAGCAGCTACGATAACAGGCATAGGAACTATGGCTACACCTTC
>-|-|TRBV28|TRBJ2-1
CASSRGTYNEQFF
TGTGCCAGCAGCCGGGGGACCTACAATGAGCAGTTCTTC
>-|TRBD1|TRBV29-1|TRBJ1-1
CSVHPDRGGTEAFF
TGCAGCGTACACCCGGACAGGGGGGGAACTGAAGCTTTCTTT
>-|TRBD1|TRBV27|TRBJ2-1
CASSAGQGYNEQFF
TGTGCCAGCAGTGCTGGACAGGGCTACAATGAGCAGTTCTTC
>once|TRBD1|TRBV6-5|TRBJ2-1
CASSYGDRVLNEQFF
TGTGCCAGCAGTTACGGGGACAGGGTGTTAAATGAGCAGTTCTTC
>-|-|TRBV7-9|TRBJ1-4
CAATRSSNEKLFF
TGTGCCGCGACGCGGTCGTCTAATGAAAAACTGTTTTTT
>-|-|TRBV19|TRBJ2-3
CASSFGRSAQYF
TGTGCCAGTAGTTTCGGCCGCAGCGCGCAGTATTTT
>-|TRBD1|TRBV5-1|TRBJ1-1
CATSPGGNQLEAFF
TGCGCCACCAGTCCAGGGGGCAACCAACTTGAAGCTTTCTTT
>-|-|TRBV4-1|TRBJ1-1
CASSPAVGRQAFF
TGCGCCAGCAGCCCGGCTGTGGGGCGTCAAGCTTTCTTT
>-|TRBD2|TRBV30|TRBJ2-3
CAWSSGGGPDTQYF
TGTGCCTGGAGTAGCGGGGGGGGTCCAGATACGCAGTATTTT
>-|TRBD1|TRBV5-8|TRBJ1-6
CASSLASRGTNSPLHF
TGTGCCAGCAGCTTGGCCTCCAGGGGGACGAATTCACCCCTCCACTTT
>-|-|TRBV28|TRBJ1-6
CASIPQGRNSPLHF
TGTGCCAGCATCCCTCAGGGTAGGAATTCACCCCTCCACTTT